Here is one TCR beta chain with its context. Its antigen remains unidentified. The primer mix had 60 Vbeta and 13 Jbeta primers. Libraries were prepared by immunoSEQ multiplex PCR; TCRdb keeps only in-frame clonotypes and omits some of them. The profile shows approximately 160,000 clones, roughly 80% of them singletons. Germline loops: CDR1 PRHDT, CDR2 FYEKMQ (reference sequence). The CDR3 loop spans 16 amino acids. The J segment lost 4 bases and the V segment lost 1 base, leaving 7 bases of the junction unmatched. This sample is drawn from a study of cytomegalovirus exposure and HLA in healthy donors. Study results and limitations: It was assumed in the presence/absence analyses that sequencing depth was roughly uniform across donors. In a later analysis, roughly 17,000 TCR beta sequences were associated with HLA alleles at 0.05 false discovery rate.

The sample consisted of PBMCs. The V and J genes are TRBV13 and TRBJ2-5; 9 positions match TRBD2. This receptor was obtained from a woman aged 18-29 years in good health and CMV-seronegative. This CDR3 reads CASSLAPAGGIETQYF. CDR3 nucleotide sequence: TGTGCCAGCAGCTTAGCCCCCGCGGGAGGGATAGAGACCCAGTACTTC.